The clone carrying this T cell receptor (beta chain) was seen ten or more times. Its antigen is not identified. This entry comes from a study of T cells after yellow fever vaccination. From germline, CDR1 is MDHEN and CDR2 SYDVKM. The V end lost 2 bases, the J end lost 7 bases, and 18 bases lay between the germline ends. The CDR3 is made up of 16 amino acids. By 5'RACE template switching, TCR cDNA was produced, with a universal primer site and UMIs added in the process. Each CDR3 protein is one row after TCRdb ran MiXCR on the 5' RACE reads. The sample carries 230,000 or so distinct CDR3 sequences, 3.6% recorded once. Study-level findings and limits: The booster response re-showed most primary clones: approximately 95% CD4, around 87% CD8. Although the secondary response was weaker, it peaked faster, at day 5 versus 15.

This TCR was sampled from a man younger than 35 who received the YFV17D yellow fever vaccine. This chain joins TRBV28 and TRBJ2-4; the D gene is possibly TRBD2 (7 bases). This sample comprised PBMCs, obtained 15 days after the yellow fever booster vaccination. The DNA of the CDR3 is TGTGCCAGCAGTTTAGGGGGGGCCGGCGGTGGGAACATTCAGTACTTC. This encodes CASSLGGAGGGNIQYF.